Listed below are T cell receptor beta chains from one sample, sequenced in a study of control samples from healthy donors and cancer patients. Sequencing was performed with immunoSEQ multiplex PCR; in TCRdb, only in-frame clones are kept and a portion is missing. The data show around 230,000 clones, around 94% seen once. The sample comprised blood. The receptors here all came from a man in his fifties or sixties in good health. Each CDR3 is given with its conserved first and last residue. D genes are given only for firm matches. Clone size is stated in some rows and not others, as once, few, many or a class when expanded.

len	d_gene	v_gene	abundance	j_gene	CDR3aa	CDR3nt
13	-	TRBV6-5	-	TRBJ2-5	CASSIQGQETQYF	TGTGCCAGCAGTATTCAGGGTCAAGAGACCCAGTACTTC
15	TRBD1	TRBV19	-	TRBJ2-2	CASSIQGENTGELFF	TGTGCCAGTAGTATTCAGGGGGAGAACACCGGGGAGCTGTTTTTT
16	-	TRBV10-3	once	TRBJ2-4	CAISESTPGAKNIQYF	TGTGCCATCAGTGAGTCGACACCGGGGGCCAAAAACATTCAGTACTTC
14	-	TRBV19	-	TRBJ2-3	CASSNRPLTDTQYF	TGTGCCAGTAGTAATCGCCCGTTAACAGATACGCAGTATTTT
18	-	TRBV28	-	TRBJ1-6	CASRGRTDLALYNSPLHF	TGTGCCAGCAGGGGCAGGACGGACCTCGCACTGTATAATTCACCCCTCCACTTT
18	TRBD1	TRBV9	-	TRBJ2-2	CASSPSGQGLVGTGELFF	TGTGCCAGCAGCCCCTCGGGACAGGGCCTCGTTGGGACCGGGGAGCTGTTTTTT
16	TRBD2	TRBV5-1	once	TRBJ2-1	CASSSRGGGAYNEQFF	TGCGCCAGCAGCTCCCGGGGCGGGGGGGCCTACAATGAGCAGTTCTTC
15	-	TRBV5-1	-	TRBJ2-2	CASSLPLGNTGELFF	TGCGCCAGCAGCCTACCCTTGGGGAACACCGGGGAGCTGTTTTTT
17	TRBD1	TRBV4-1	-	TRBJ1-6	CASSQVASQGAGSPLHF	TGCGCCAGCAGCCAAGTAGCATCGCAGGGGGCTGGTTCACCCCTCCACTTT
11	-	TRBV20-1	once	TRBJ2-1	CSARKVNEQFF	TGCAGTGCTAGAAAGGTCAATGAGCAGTTCTTC
15	-	TRBV4-1	-	TRBJ1-1	CASSLFGDMNTEAFF	TGCGCCAGCAGCCTCTTCGGGGACATGAACACTGAAGCTTTCTTT
13	-	TRBV28	-	TRBJ1-6	CASSREYNSPLHF	TGTGCCAGCAGCCGGGAGTATAATTCACCCCTCCACTTT
14	-	TRBV6-2/TRBV6-3	-	TRBJ2-3	CASSYGLPPDTQYF	TGTGCCAGCAGTTACGGATTACCGCCAGATACGCAGTATTTT
12	-	TRBV28	-	TRBJ1-1	CASSSTGRQAFF	TGTGCCAGCAGTTCTACGGGTAGACAAGCTTTCTTT
14	TRBD1	TRBV28	few	TRBJ2-3	CASKGQGDTDTQYF	TGTGCCAGCAAGGGACAGGGAGATACAGATACGCAGTATTTT
16	-	TRBV4-2	once	TRBJ2-1	CASSPEGRLGGNEQFF	TGTGCCAGCAGCCCCGAAGGCAGGCTGGGGGGCAATGAGCAGTTCTTC
11	-	TRBV12-3/TRBV12-4	-	TRBJ1-2	CASSYGHGYTF	TGTGCCAGCAGTTACGGGCATGGCTACACCTTC
14	-	TRBV4-1	-	TRBJ2-5	CASSLPGRQETQYF	TGCGCCAGCAGCCTCCCGGGACGGCAAGAGACCCAGTACTTC
14	-	TRBV6-5	-	TRBJ2-1	CASSYEGAYNEQFF	TGTGCCAGCAGTTACGAGGGCGCCTACAATGAGCAGTTCTTC
16	-	TRBV4-3	-	TRBJ2-1	CASSPVGGRSYNEQFF	TGCGCCAGCAGCCCTGTCGGGGGAAGGTCCTACAATGAGCAGTTCTTC
13	TRBD1	TRBV28	-	TRBJ2-7	CASRLTGDYEQYF	TGTGCCAGCAGGCTGACAGGGGACTACGAGCAGTACTTC
13	-	TRBV28	-	TRBJ2-2	CATSLHRDGELFF	TGTGCCACCAGTCTTCATCGCGACGGGGAGCTGTTTTTT
11	-	TRBV28	-	TRBJ1-2	CASRSSYGYTF	TGTGCCAGTCGATCTTCCTATGGCTACACCTTC
15	-	TRBV14	-	TRBJ1-1	CASSLRGRLNTEAFF	TGTGCCAGCAGCCTGAGGGGACGGTTGAACACTGAAGCTTTCTTT
13	-	TRBV10-2	-	TRBJ2-7	CASSELPSYEQYF	TGCGCCAGCAGTGAGTTACCTTCCTACGAGCAGTACTTC
13	-	TRBV11-3	-	TRBJ2-1	CASSLQGLNEQFF	TGTGCCAGCAGCTTGCAGGGGTTAAATGAGCAGTTCTTC
11	-	TRBV7-3	once	TRBJ2-3	CASSAGDTQYF	TGTGCCAGCAGCGCGGGAGATACGCAGTATTTT
15	-	TRBV28	-	TRBJ1-2	CASSLGGLPEHGYTF	TGTGCCAGCAGTTTAGGGGGGCTCCCCGAACATGGCTACACCTTC
15	-	TRBV6-5	few	TRBJ2-1	CASSRGQGTYNEQFF	TGTGCCAGCAGTCGGGGGCAGGGAACCTACAATGAGCAGTTCTTC
15	TRBD1	TRBV27	-	TRBJ2-2	CASSRQGLNTGELFF	TGTGCCAGCAGTCGACAGGGATTGAACACCGGGGAGCTGTTTTTT
15	-	TRBV6-5	-	TRBJ1-2	CASSSEGGPRYGYTF	TGTGCCAGCAGTTCCGAGGGAGGGCCCCGCTATGGCTACACCTTC
12	-	TRBV11-3	-	TRBJ1-1	CASSLDSSEAFF	TGTGCCAGCAGCTTAGATTCCTCTGAAGCTTTCTTT
15	-	TRBV7-8	-	TRBJ1-4	CASSLEGGTNEKLFF	TGTGCCAGCAGCTTAGAGGGTGGAACTAATGAAAAACTGTTTTTT
14	TRBD1	TRBV7-8	-	TRBJ2-7	CASSPVAGGSEQYF	TGTGCCAGCAGCCCCGTGGCAGGGGGAAGCGAGCAGTACTTC
16	-	TRBV5-1	-	TRBJ1-2	CASNLALDGRNYGYTF	TGCGCCAGCAACTTGGCCCTGGACGGTCGTAACTATGGCTACACCTTC
15	-	TRBV20-1	-	TRBJ2-7	CSASDPGGKSHEQYF	TGCAGTGCTAGTGACCCGGGGGGCAAGTCCCACGAGCAGTACTTC
14	-	TRBV11-2	-	TRBJ1-3	CASSFTRAGNTIYF	TGTGCCAGCAGCTTTACGAGGGCTGGAAACACCATATATTTT
21	-	TRBV3-1/TRBV3-2	-	TRBJ1-3	CASRRSPAGVTPTYSGNTIYF	TGTGCCAGCAGACGATCCCCAGCGGGGGTGACCCCAACTTACTCTGGAAACACCATATATTTT
16	-	TRBV5-6	-	TRBJ1-5	CASSPRSGTSNQPQHF	TGTGCCAGCAGCCCCCGGTCAGGGACTAGCAATCAGCCCCAGCATTTT
14	-	TRBV9	-	TRBJ2-5	CASSVGRVGETQYF	TGTGCCAGCAGCGTAGGTCGAGTCGGAGAGACCCAGTACTTC
13	-	TRBV6-4	-	TRBJ2-2	CASSDSDTGELFF	TGTGCCAGCAGTGACTCGGACACCGGGGAGCTGTTTTTT
15	-	TRBV15	-	TRBJ2-7	CATSRGTGDTYEQYF	TGTGCCACCAGCAGAGGGACGGGGGACACCTACGAGCAGTACTTC